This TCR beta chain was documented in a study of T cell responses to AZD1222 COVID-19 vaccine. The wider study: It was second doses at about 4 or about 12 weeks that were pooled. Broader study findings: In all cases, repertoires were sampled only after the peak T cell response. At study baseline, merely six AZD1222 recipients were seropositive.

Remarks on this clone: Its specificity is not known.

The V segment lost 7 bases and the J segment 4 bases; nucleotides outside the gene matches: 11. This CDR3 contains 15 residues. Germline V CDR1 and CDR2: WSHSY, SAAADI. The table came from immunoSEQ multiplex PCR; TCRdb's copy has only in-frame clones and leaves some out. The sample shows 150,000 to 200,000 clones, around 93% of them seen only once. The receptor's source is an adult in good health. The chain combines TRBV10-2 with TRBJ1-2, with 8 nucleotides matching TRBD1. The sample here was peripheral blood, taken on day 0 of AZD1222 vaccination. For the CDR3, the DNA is TGCGCCAGCACTCACGCCCCCGGGACAGGCTATGGCTACACCTTC. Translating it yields CASTHAPGTGYGYTF.